This TCR beta chain was retrieved from a study of CD8+CD57+ T cells in acquired aplastic anemia. On the study more broadly: DNA from sorted CD4+ and CD8+ cells averaged about 3.2 ug. General study points: The study identified roughly 29 CD8+ CDR3 sequences shared by patients and controls.

Profiling that covered TCR beta VDJ and CDR3 relied on genomic DNA as its template. MiXCR, run by TCRdb on the reads, gives a single entry per CDR3 protein. The sample lists under 250,000 distinct CDR3 sequences; around half were seen once. For sequencing, patients were chosen who had shown expansion of CD8+CD57+ cells by flow cytometry. A severe acquired aplastic anemia diagnosis applied to all patients. Blood samples were obtained from patients who had received no prior therapy. Turning to this clonotype: Its antigen is unidentified.

The length of the CDR3 is 15 residues. Germline V gene sequence: CDR1 SGHAT, CDR2 FQNNGV. Unmatched junction bases numbered 13, after V lost 5 bases and J lost 7 bases. The sequencing sample was made of sorted CD4+, CD8+, or CD8+CD57+ T cells (not recorded which) from PBMCs. V usage is TRBV11-2 and J usage is TRBJ2-7; TRBD1 matches 8 bases. The receptor comes from a human donor with aplastic anemia. CDR3 residues: CASSPIRQGFGEQYF. CDR3 sequence (DNA): TGTGCCAGCAGCCCTATTCGACAGGGGTTTGGGGAGCAGTACTTC. The full variable domain, completed using reference TRBV11-2 and TRBJ2-7, is EAGVAQSPRYKIIEKRQSVAFWCNPISGHATLYWYQQILGQGPKLLIQFQNNGVVDDSQLPKDRFSAERLKGVDSTLKIQPAKLEDSAVYLCASSPIRQGFGEQYFGPGTRLTVT.